The 17 T cell receptor beta chains below were found in one sample sequenced in a study of post-analysis software for immune sequencing data. Study results and caveats: Patients showed TRBV5-6, TRBV5-1 and TRBV20-1 among five TRBV segments more frequent than in controls.

Which antigens these TCRs recognize remains unknown. Libraries were made from TCR beta cDNA, and they carried unique molecular identifiers. TCRdb redid the calling of the PCR reads with MiXCR, one entry per CDR3 protein. The sample has 170,000 or so distinct CDR3 sequences, around 28% seen once; the top ten hold around 1.5%. Sequencing used blood. Receptor source: a girl aged 10 to 17 with multiple sclerosis.

This clonotype was seen only a few times. Written as DNA, the CDR3 is TGTGCCAGCAGCCAAGGTCTAGCGGGTAACGAGCAGTACTTC. Encoded protein: CASSQGLAGNEQYF. V is TRBV14 and J is TRBJ2-7, with 8 bases identical to TRBD2. With V trimmed by 1 base and J by 5 bases, 4 bases remained unmatched. The CDR3 runs 14 residues. Germline lookup yields CDR1 SGHDN and CDR2 FVKESK.

This clonotype was recorded a few times. The chain uses TRBV9 and TRBJ2-7; 9 positions agree with TRBD2. This CDR3 has 16 residues. J was trimmed by 5 bases and V by 0 bases; bases with no gene match: 9. CDR1 SGDLS and CDR2 YYNGEE come from the germline V gene. The CDR3 DNA reads as TGTGCCAGCAGCGTAGAACCGGGACTAGCAGTCCACGAGCAGTACTTC. Encoded protein: CASSVEPGLAVHEQYF.

A few counts support this clonotype. The rearrangement uses TRBV10-3 and TRBJ1-1, with D possibly TRBD1 on 6 matching bases. V gave up 11 bases and J gave up 4 bases, with 17 bases separating them. CDR1 and CDR2 (germline): ENHRY, SYGVKD. This CDR3 spans 13 amino acids. The CDR3 is CAVGGVQITEAFF. As DNA, the CDR3 is TGTGCCGTGGGGGGCGTACAGATCACTGAAGCTTTCTTT.

This clonotype has more than one count but fewer than ten. V gene TRBV12-3 or TRBV12-4 combines with J gene TRBJ1-1; TRBD1 matches at 7 bases. This CDR3 is 15 amino acids long. The V gene end was trimmed by 2 bases and the J gene end by 4 bases; junction bases not matched to a gene: 7. The CDR3 DNA reads TGTGCCAGCAGTTTACAAGGGGGCGCCTCCACTGAAGCTTTCTTT. Residues: CASSLQGGASTEAFF.

The rearrangement joins TRBV7-9 to TRBJ1-5, with D unresolved. The length of the CDR3 is 14 residues. V was clipped by 4 bases and J by 1 base, with 8 bases between them. Germline CDR1 reads SEHNR; CDR2 reads FQNEAQ (reference sequence). The CDR3 is CASSSSASNQPQHF. The CDR3 bases are TGTGCCAGCAGCTCCTCAGCGAGCAATCAGCCCCAGCATTTT.

Only a few counts were recorded for this clonotype. This sequence joins TRBV20-1 and TRBJ1-2; 9 bases fit TRBD1. V shed 4 bases and J 6 bases; nucleotides not matched to a gene: 12. Germline lookup yields CDR1 DFQATT and CDR2 SNEGSKA (reference sequence). The CDR3 is 15 amino acids. The CDR3 DNA reads TGCAGTGCTACCGACAGGGGGGTTCTGGCTCATGGCTACACCTTC. Translating it yields CSATDRGVLAHGYTF.

There are a few counts of this clonotype. V usage is TRBV27 and J usage is TRBJ2-2; tentatively, D is TRBD2 (5 bases). The CDR3 consists of 13 residues. The germline V gene encodes CDR1 MNHEY and CDR2 SMNVEV (reference sequence). The V end was cut by 2 bases, the J end by 6 bases, with 7 bases between. CDR3 loop: CASSLGGPGELFF. CDR3 nucleotides: TGTGCCAGCAGTTTAGGCGGGCCCGGGGAGCTGTTTTTT.

This clonotype has only one observation. The J gene is TRBJ1-1, the V gene TRBV6-5; D gene uncertain. Germline V gives CDR1 MNHEY, CDR2 SVGAGI. The CDR3 has 14 residues. Deletions cut 6 bases from V and 1 base from J, with 12 bases between. CDR3 loop: CASSFTSRNTEAFF. CDR3 in DNA: TGTGCCAGCAGCTTTACGTCTCGGAACACTGAAGCTTTCTTT.

This chain joins TRBV28 and TRBJ1-1; no firm D call. V dropped 6 bases and J dropped 5 bases, with 7 bases sitting between them. Germline V gene lookup returns CDR1 MDHEN and CDR2 SYDVKM. The CDR3 is 11 amino acids. CDR3 amino acids: CASRWCTEAFF. In nucleotides, the CDR3 is TGTGCCAGCAGGTGGTGTACTGAAGCTTTCTTT.

Details on this clonotype: A read error may be the cause here, since a much bigger clone is one base away. This rearrangement joins TRBV5-1 to TRBJ2-5; D possibly corresponds to TRBD2 (6 bases). V was trimmed by 4 bases and J by 11 bases, leaving 18 bases between them. Germline V gives CDR1 SGHRS, CDR2 YFSETQ. CDR3 length: 13 amino acids. CDR3 coding DNA: TGCGCCAGCAGCCCCGGACGCGGGGATGAGCAGTACTTC. Encoded protein: CASSPGRGDEQYF. Using reference TRBV5-1 and TRBJ2-5 for the parts outside the CDR3, the full variable domain is KAGVTQTPRYLIKTRGQQVTLSCSPISGHRSVSWYQQTPGQGLQFLFEYFSETQRNKGNFPGRFSGRQFSNSRSEMNVSTLELGDSALYLCASSPGRGDEQYFGPGTRLLVL.

This clonotype was seen only once. Relative to the germline gene, one junction end is altered; a read error may explain this. The chain combines TRBV12-3 or TRBV12-4 with TRBJ2-3, with TRBD2 matching 10 bases. The CDR3 is 14 residues long. The CDR3 spells CAGNRLAGPDAQYF. CDR3 sequence (DNA): TGTGCCGGCAATAGACTAGCGGGCCCAGATGCGCAGTATTTT.

The chain's CDR3 is CASSFDPQAKNIQYF. CDR3 bases: TGCGCCAGCAGCTTTGACCCCCAAGCCAAAAACATTCAGTACTTC. The rearrangement uses TRBV5-1 and TRBJ2-4, with D unclear. Germline V gives CDR1 SGHRS, CDR2 YFSETQ. V lost 2 bases, J lost 0 bases, and 9 bases lay in between. The CDR3 has 15 amino acids.

Many counts were recorded for this clonotype. The chain links TRBV7-9 to TRBJ2-5; D perhaps matches TRBD2 (5 bases). CDR1 is SEHNR, CDR2 FQNEAQ, per germline (reference sequence). The CDR3 extends over 15 amino acids. Deletions cut 6 bases from V and 5 bases from J, with 19 bases between. CDR3 protein: CASSYSAPRRETQYF. The CDR3 nucleotides are TGTGCCAGCAGTTATAGCGCCCCTCGGCGGGAGACCCAGTACTTC.

Comments on this clonotype: Given a much more abundant clone one base away, this may be a read error. This rearrangement joins TRBV5-1 to TRBJ2-5, with D possibly TRBD1 on 6 matching bases. There are 13 residues in the CDR3. The germline V gene encodes CDR1 SGHRS and CDR2 YFSETQ. Trimming left V 4 bases short and J 11 bases short, with 18 bases between. CDR3 DNA sequence: TGCGCCAGCAGCATCGGACAGTCGTACGGGCAGTACTTC. Amino acid sequence: CASSIGQSYGQYF.

This clonotype has ten or more counts. At one of its ends the junction is not consistent with the germline gene, which may arise from a read error. V usage is TRBV7-3 and J usage is TRBJ1-1; 8 nucleotides align to TRBD1. There are 14 residues in the CDR3. CDR1 and CDR2 (germline): SGHTA, FQGTGA. The CDR3 DNA is TGTGCCAGCAGTTTAACAGGGGGGGACACTGAAGCTTTCTTT. Protein sequence: CASSLTGGDTEAFF.

There are a few counts of this clonotype. The rearrangement joins TRBV5-1 to TRBJ1-1; a possible D gene is TRBD1 (5 bases). V lost 4 bases and J 4 bases, leaving 14 bases between the germline ends. The CDR3 has 14 amino acids. In germline, CDR1 is SGHRS, CDR2 YFSETQ. CDR3 sequence (DNA): TGCGCCAGCAGCACGGCACTAGGGGCCACTGAAGCTTTCTTT. This encodes CASSTALGATEAFF.

This clonotype has a handful of counts. The chain is built from TRBV10-3 and TRBJ2-2; no clear D. V was pared by 3 bases and J by 4 bases, with 9 bases between. Germline CDR1 ENHRY, CDR2 SYGVKD. The CDR3 totals 14 residues. The CDR3 loop is CAISDRVFTGELFF. DNA for the CDR3: TGTGCCATCAGTGATCGTGTCTTCACCGGGGAGCTGTTTTTT.